A single sample is the source of the 9 T cell receptor beta chains below, sequenced in a study of T cells in Graves' hyperthyroidism and ophthalmopathy. The TCR beta CDR3 regions underwent amplification using RNA transcripts as the source. First-round RT-PCR of the TCR CDR3 relied on the HTBI primer set. TCRdb reprocessed the multiplex PCR reads via MiXCR and lists one record per CDR3 protein. The sample lists approximately 700,000 distinct CDR3 sequences, over 40% occurring once. The source material was peripheral blood or thyroid tissue (not recorded which). Source of these receptors: an adult man with Graves' disease, either hyperthyroidism or ophthalmopathy (not recorded which).

A remark on this clonotype: A much bigger clone sits one base away, suggesting this may be a read error. The chain joins TRBV15 to TRBJ1-5; the D gene is possibly TRBD1 (6 bases). This CDR3 contains 17 residues. V was shortened by 1 base and J by 0 bases, with 13 bases between the two germline ends. Germline loops: CDR1 LNHNV, CDR2 YYDKDF (reference sequence). This CDR3 reads CATSRGRRGDSNQPQHF. The CDR3 nucleotides read TGTGCCACCAGCAGAGGGAGGAGGGGGGATAGCAATCAGCCCCAGCATTTT. The complete variable domain, with remaining parts taken from reference TRBV15 and TRBJ1-5, reads DAMVIQNPRYQVTQFGKPVTLSCSQTLNHNVMYWYQQKSSQAPKLLFHYYDKDFNNEADTPDNFQSRRPNTSFCFLDIRSPGLGDTAMYLCATSRGRRGDSNQPQHFGDGTRLSIL.

The sample holds many counts of this clonotype. The rearrangement uses TRBV10-3 and TRBJ1-6; D is perhaps TRBD1 (5 bases). CDR3 length equals 15 residues. Trimming left V 0 bases short and J 7 bases short, with 10 bases between. The germline CDR1 and CDR2 sequences are ENHRY and SYGVKD. This CDR3 reads CAISESAGSNSPLHF. The CDR3 DNA sequence: TGTGCCATCAGTGAGTCGGCAGGGTCAAATTCACCCCTCCACTTT.

The CDR3 DNA follows: TGTGCCAGTAGTATAATTATGAGGGGCACTGAAGCTTTCTTT. Its protein is CASSIIMRGTEAFF. V usage is TRBV19 and J usage is TRBJ1-1, with D possibly matching TRBD1 (5 bases). Germline lookup yields CDR1 LNHDA and CDR2 SQIVND (reference sequence). CDR3 length: 14 amino acids. Trimming took 2 bases from V and 4 from J, leaving 11 bases between them. The complete variable domain, with remaining parts taken from reference TRBV19 and TRBJ1-1, reads DGGITQSPKYLFRKEGQNVTLSCEQNLNHDAMYWYRQDPGQGLRLIYYSQIVNDFQKGDIAEGYSVSREKKESFPLTVTSAQKNPTAFYLCASSIIMRGTEAFFGQGTRLTVV.

This clonotype showed up just a few times. The CDR3: CSVVTGLGNTIYF. In DNA form, the CDR3 reads TGCAGCGTTGTGACGGGCCTAGGGAACACCATATATTTT. This chain links TRBV29-1 with TRBJ1-3; D is unclear. Germline V gene data show CDR1 as SQVTM and CDR2 as ANQGSEA. Trimming shortened V by 4 bases and J by 7 bases, and 14 bases separated the two germline ends. This CDR3 is 13 amino acids long.

V is TRBV10-3 and J is TRBJ1-5; the D gene is possibly TRBD1 (5 bases). The CDR3 extends over 14 amino acids. Germline V gene data show CDR1 as ENHRY and CDR2 as SYGVKD. Between the trimmed V and J ends, which lost 6 bases and 5 bases, there was a span of 14 bases. The CDR3 sequence is CAISRRGVDQPQHF. For the CDR3, the DNA is TGTGCCATCAGCCGGAGAGGGGTCGATCAGCCCCAGCATTTT.

About this clonotype: A read error is possible here, since a much larger clone lies one base away. The V gene is TRBV24-1, the J gene TRBJ2-2, with D possibly TRBD2 on 5 matching bases. The CDR3 length is 11 residues. In germline, CDR1 is KGHDR, CDR2 SFDVKD. The CDR3 DNA sequence: TGTGCCACCACTAACACCGGGGAGCCGTTTTTT. It is translated as CATTNTGEPFF.

The chain uses TRBV10-3 and TRBJ1-2; D gene ambiguous. V was cut by 0 bases and J by 4 bases, with 9 bases left in between. Germline V gene lookup returns CDR1 ENHRY and CDR2 SYGVKD. The CDR3 is made up of 14 amino acids. The CDR3 protein is CAISESNSPYGYTF. CDR3 sequence (DNA): TGTGCCATCAGTGAGTCGAACAGCCCCTATGGCTACACCTTC.

This clonotype was counted only a few times. The chain links TRBV2 to TRBJ2-7; TRBD2 matches 8 bases. This CDR3 contains 13 residues. Trimming took 6 bases from V and 6 from J; bases not matched to a gene: 7. Germline V CDR1 and CDR2: SNHLY, FYNNEI. CDR3 in amino acids: CASSRAGEGEQYF. DNA for the CDR3: TGTGCCAGCAGCCGAGCGGGAGAGGGCGAGCAGTACTTC.

This clonotype was observed a handful of times. Germline and junction disagree at one end, which may indicate a read error. The genes are TRBV27 and TRBJ1-5; D is unresolved. Looked up from germline, CDR1 is MNHEY and CDR2 is SMNVEV (reference sequence). The CDR3 has 8 amino acids. The CDR3 spells CASTMGNF. The CDR3 coding sequence is TGTGCCAGCACCATGGGGAATTTT.